A single T cell receptor (beta chain) is shown here with its context. This sample is part of a study of blood T cell repertoires in COVID-19. Study details: The samples span acute and convalescent COVID-19 from the United States, Italy and Spain.

Sequenced by immunoSEQ multiplex PCR; TCRdb stores in-frame clones only, minus some. Among about 80,000 clones, 60% to 80% were seen once, and the ten largest hold about 17%. From germline, CDR1 is MNHEY and CDR2 SVGAGI. The trim removed 7 bases at V and 7 bases at J, leaving 8 bases unmatched. This CDR3 region has 15 residues. Sample: peripheral blood. This clonotype was sampled from a man between 65 and 85 years old with active or convalescent COVID-19. The genes are TRBV6-5 and TRBJ1-4, with 11 bases lining up with TRBD1. The CDR3 here is CASTKRTGGVEKLFF. The CDR3 region has the DNA TGTGCCAGCACTAAACGGACAGGGGGCGTTGAAAAACTGTTTTTT.